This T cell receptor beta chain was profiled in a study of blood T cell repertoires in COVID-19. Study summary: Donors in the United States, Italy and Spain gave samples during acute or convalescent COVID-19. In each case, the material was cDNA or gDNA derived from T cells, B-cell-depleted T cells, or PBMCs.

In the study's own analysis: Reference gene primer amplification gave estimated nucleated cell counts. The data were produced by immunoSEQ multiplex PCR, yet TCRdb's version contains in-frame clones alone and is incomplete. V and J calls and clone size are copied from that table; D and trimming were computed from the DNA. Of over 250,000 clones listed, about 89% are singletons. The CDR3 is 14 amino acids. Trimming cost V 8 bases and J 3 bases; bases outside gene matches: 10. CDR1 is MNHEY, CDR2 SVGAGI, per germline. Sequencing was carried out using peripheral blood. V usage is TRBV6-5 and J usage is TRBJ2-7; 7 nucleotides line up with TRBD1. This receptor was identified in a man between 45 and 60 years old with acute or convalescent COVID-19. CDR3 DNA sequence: TGTGCCAGCTTAGTACAGGGGACCGTCTACGAGCAGTACTTC. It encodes CASLVQGTVYEQYF.